This note documents a single T cell receptor (beta chain) sequence. Measured with immunoSEQ multiplex PCR; TCRdb has only the in-frame clones, and not every one. Found here are 120,000 or so clones, 69% of them singletons; the top ten hold roughly 2%. These data originate in a study of blood T cell repertoires in COVID-19. Overall study context: In each case, the material was cDNA or gDNA derived from T cells, B-cell-depleted T cells, or PBMCs.

Germline assignment: CDR1 LGHDT and CDR2 YNNKEL (reference sequence). J was trimmed by 3 bases and V by 3 bases; bases with no gene match: 5. The CDR3 length is 15 residues. The clonotype was recovered from a woman aged 70 to 79 with acute or convalescent COVID-19. The chain couples TRBV3-1 (or the pseudogene TRBV3-2) to TRBJ2-3, with TRBD2 identical over 8 bases. The specimen was peripheral blood. Here the CDR3 DNA reads TGTGCCAGCAGCCAGACGGGGGGGCCAACAGATACGCAGTATTTT. Amino acid sequence: CASSQTGGPTDTQYF.